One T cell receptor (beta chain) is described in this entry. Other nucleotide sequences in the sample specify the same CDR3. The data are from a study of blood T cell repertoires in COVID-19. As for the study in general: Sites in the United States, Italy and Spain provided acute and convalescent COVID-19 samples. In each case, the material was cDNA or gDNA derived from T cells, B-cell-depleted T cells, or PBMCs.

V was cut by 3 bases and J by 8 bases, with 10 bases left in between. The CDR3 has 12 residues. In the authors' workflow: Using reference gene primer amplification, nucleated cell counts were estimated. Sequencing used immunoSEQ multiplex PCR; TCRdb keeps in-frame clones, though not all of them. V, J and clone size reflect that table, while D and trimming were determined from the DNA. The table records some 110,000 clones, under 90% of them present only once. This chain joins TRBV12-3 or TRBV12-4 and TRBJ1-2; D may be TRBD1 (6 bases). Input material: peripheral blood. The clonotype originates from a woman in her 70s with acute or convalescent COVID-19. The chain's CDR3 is CASSFGGDGYTF. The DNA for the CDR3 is TGTGCCAGCAGTTTTGGGGGCGACGGCTACACCTTC.